This TCR beta chain emerged from a study of radiation and T cells in renal cell carcinoma. Repertoires were generated with immunoSEQ multiplex PCR, while TCRdb's copy carries only in-frame clones and drops some. The sample lists about 86,000 clones; about 82% were seen once. Time point indicated: blood 4 weeks post-SBRT, at nephrectomy. Documented treatment: 15 Gy SBRT to primary tumor, nephrectomy 4 weeks later. Nephrectomy followed 15 Gy stereotactic body radiation by 4 weeks. Clear cell pathology was present in this patient's renal cell carcinoma. The CDR3 is made up of 14 amino acids. The germline V gene encodes CDR1 SGDLS and CDR2 YYNGEE. V was clipped by 3 bases and J by 6 bases, with 14 bases between them.

This chain links TRBV9 with TRBJ2-3; D is perhaps TRBD1 (5 bases). The source was blood, collected from a patient whose treatment included radiotherapy and nephrectomy. The origin of this receptor is a man in his fifties or sixties with renal cell carcinoma. The CDR3 loop reads CASSALGVEDTQYF. CDR3 coding DNA: TGTGCCAGCAGCGCCCTAGGGGTAGAGGATACGCAGTATTTT. Combining the CDR3 with reference TRBV9 and TRBJ2-3 gives the whole variable domain DSGVTQTPKHLITATGQRVTLRCSPRSGDLSVYWYQQSLDQGLQFLIQYYNGEERAKGNILERFSAQQFPDLHSELNLSSLELGDSALYFCASSALGVEDTQYFGPGTRLTVL.